The 23 T cell receptor beta chains below all came from one sample that was sequenced in a study of neurological immune-mediated disorders (dated by TCRdb to about 2019). The library was generated by 5' RACE. Sequencing took place on an Illumina HiSeq 2500. TCRdb redid the processing of the public reads, applying fastp at Q25 and MiXCR, and retained in-frame beta chains. Here each entry gathers all rows of one CDR3 protein and keeps the most common genes and DNA. This sample has about 50,000 distinct CDR3 sequences in its table, and 15% to 20% of those were observed once. The ten largest clones add up to 3.5% to 4.5% of the sample. Specimen: PBMCs. The receptors here all came from a man aged 55 to 70 in good health.

This clonotype appeared many times. This chain uses TRBV29-1 with TRBJ2-7; D not certain. CDR3 length: 11 amino acids. Germline values: CDR1 SQVTM, CDR2 ANQGSEA. Trimming took 5 bases from V and 2 from J, leaving 7 bases between them. The CDR3, as DNA: TGCAGCGTTCGTAGGGCCTACGAGCAGTACTTC. Translation gives CSVRRAYEQYF.

The sample holds many counts of this clonotype. The J gene is TRBJ2-1, the V gene TRBV5-1; perhaps TRBD2 as D (6 bases). The CDR3 sequence is 17 residues long. Germline loops: CDR1 SGHRS, CDR2 YFSETQ. V was shortened by 0 bases and J by 6 bases, with 19 bases between the two germline ends. In nucleotides, the CDR3 is TGCGCCAGCAGCTTGGGGCAGGGTAGCCCCGGGGGCAATGAGCAGTTCTTC. It encodes CASSLGQGSPGGNEQFF.

There are many counts of this clonotype. The chain uses TRBV10-3 and TRBJ2-3; 10 bases align to TRBD1. V lost 2 bases to trimming and J lost 3 bases; unmatched junction nucleotides: 2. CDR3 length: 15 amino acids. Germline CDR1 ENHRY, CDR2 SYGVKD. Here the CDR3 DNA reads TGTGCCATCAGTGAGGGACAGGGGGGGACAGATACGCAGTATTTT. Its protein product is CAISEGQGGTDTQYF.

The sample holds many counts of this clonotype. The CDR3 DNA reads TGCAGTGCTAGTAATGGCTGGTGGCCCTACGAGCAGTACTTC. Its protein is CSASNGWWPYEQYF. The rearrangement uses TRBV20-1 and TRBJ2-7, with D unclear. Between the trimmed V and J ends, which lost 3 bases and 2 bases, there was a span of 14 bases. The germline V gene encodes CDR1 DFQATT and CDR2 SNEGSKA (reference sequence). This CDR3 contains 14 residues.

This clonotype was observed many times. V gene TRBV6-6 combines with J gene TRBJ2-2; 9 nucleotides match TRBD1. With V trimmed by 6 bases and J by 5 bases, 7 bases remained unmatched. Per germline, CDR1 MNHNY and CDR2 SVGAGI (reference sequence). This CDR3 has 15 amino acids. CDR3 loop: CASRMDRGQTGELFF. For the CDR3, the DNA is TGTGCCAGCAGAATGGACAGGGGCCAAACCGGGGAGCTGTTTTTT.

The table lists this clonotype with many counts. The chain has TRBV3-1 and TRBJ2-3, with D hard to call. The CDR3 spans 14 residues. CDR1 is LGHDT, CDR2 YNNKEL, per germline (reference sequence). V was cut by 0 bases and J by 0 bases, with 4 bases left in between. In nucleotides, the CDR3 is TGTGCCAGCAGCCAAGAGTTGAGCACAGATACGCAGTATTTT. Its protein product is CASSQELSTDTQYF.

This clonotype was recorded at least ten times. J is TRBJ2-1 and V is TRBV21-1; the D segment call TRBD1 is taken from the table without a DNA check. TRBV21-1 represents a pseudogene. The length of the CDR3 is 15 residues. The CDR3 spells CASSKWRQGTNEQFF. DNA of the CDR3: TGTGCCAGCAGCAAATGGAGGCAGGGGACCAATGAGCAGTTCTTC.

On this clonotype itself: The junction differs from germline at one of its ends, possibly a read error. The V and J genes are TRBV3-1 and TRBJ2-2, with TRBD2 as a possible D gene (5 bases). In germline, CDR1 is LGHDT, CDR2 YNNKEL (reference sequence). The CDR3 has 11 residues. The CDR3 sequence: CASNQSEELFF. The CDR3 nucleotides read TGTGCCAGCAACCAATCGGAGGAGCTATTTTTT.

This clonotype came up many times. CDR3 sequence: CASSLAGTGKGYTF. CDR3 bases: TGTGCCAGCAGTTTGGCCGGGACAGGCAAAGGCTACACCTTC. The chain recombines TRBV28 with TRBJ1-2, with 8 bases matching TRBD1. V dropped 3 bases and J dropped 8; count of bases not matched to a gene: 8. Germline V gives CDR1 MDHEN, CDR2 SYDVKM. The CDR3 runs 14 residues.

This clonotype was counted only a few times. The chain links TRBV11-1 to TRBJ2-1; 7 positions match TRBD2. The CDR3 consists of 14 residues. Germline-derived CDR1 and CDR2 are SGHAT and FQDESV (reference sequence). The J segment lost 8 bases and the V segment lost 4 bases, leaving 8 bases of the junction unmatched. The CDR3 protein is CASSSWTSRDEQFF. In DNA form, the CDR3 reads TGTGCCAGCAGCTCCTGGACTAGTCGGGATGAGCAGTTCTTC.

This clonotype came up many times. The chain is built from TRBV7-2 and TRBJ1-3; tentative D call: TRBD1 (5 bases). Between the trimmed V and J ends, which lost 4 bases and 5 bases, there was a span of 9 bases. In germline, CDR1 is SGHTA, CDR2 FQGNSA. This CDR3 comprises 13 residues. The CDR3 sequence: CASSWDRRNTIYF. CDR3 nucleotide sequence: TGTGCCAGCAGCTGGGACCGCCGAAACACCATATATTTT.

At least ten counts were recorded for this clonotype. This chain uses TRBV28 with TRBJ2-7; 7 bases map to TRBD1. Germline assignment: CDR1 MDHEN and CDR2 SYDVKM. CDR3 length equals 14 residues. Trimming took 5 bases from V and 2 from J; bases not matched to a gene: 6. The CDR3, as DNA: TGTGCCAGCAGTCCCCCGACAGGGACCTACGAGCAGTACTTC. Its protein product is CASSPPTGTYEQYF.

This clonotype has at least ten counts. This chain connects TRBV5-6 to TRBJ2-7, with D perhaps matching TRBD1 (6 bases). V gave up 6 bases and J gave up 2 bases, with 15 bases separating them. This CDR3 has 14 residues. Per germline, CDR1 SGHDT and CDR2 YYEEEE. The DNA for the CDR3 is TGTGCCAGCAACGCCGACAGGAGTCCCTACGAGCAGTACTTC. It yields the protein CASNADRSPYEQYF.

This clonotype was seen only a few times. The chain recombines TRBV5-1 with TRBJ1-6; no reliable D call. The V gene's germline CDR1 is SGHRS and CDR2 YFSETQ. The CDR3 runs 15 residues. Between the trimmed V and J ends, which lost 0 bases and 6 bases, there was a span of 10 bases. CDR3 coding DNA: TGCGCCAGCAGCTTGGCAGGACCGGGTAATTCACCCCTCCACTTT. This translates into CASSLAGPGNSPLHF.

This clonotype was found many times. V usage is TRBV20-1 and J usage is TRBJ1-1; D not resolved. Germline-derived CDR1 and CDR2 are DFQATT and SNEGSKA (reference sequence). The CDR3 is 13 amino acids. V lost 7 bases to trimming and J lost 2 bases, with 14 bases between them. The CDR3 DNA follows: TGCAGTGTAATGCGACCGGAAAACACTGAAGCTTTCTTT. This gives the protein CSVMRPENTEAFF.

This clonotype was detected ten times or more. The CDR3 protein is CSAIYRVQGEAFF. The CDR3, as DNA: TGCAGTGCTATATACAGGGTTCAAGGTGAAGCTTTCTTT. The chain joins TRBV20-1 to TRBJ1-1; weak D call: TRBD1 (6 bases). In germline, CDR1 is DFQATT, CDR2 SNEGSKA (reference sequence). Between the trimmed V and J ends, which lost 4 bases and 7 bases, there was a span of 16 bases. This CDR3 is 13 amino acids long.

Ten or more counts support this clonotype. The V gene is TRBV20-1, the J gene TRBJ2-2, with D hard to call. The V and J ends lost 0 bases and 1 base respectively, with 6 bases between them. Germline-derived CDR1 and CDR2 are DFQATT and SNEGSKA (reference sequence). The CDR3 loop spans 14 amino acids. In nucleotides, the CDR3 is TGCAGTGCTAGAGATGTTAAGAACACCGGGGAGCTGTTTTTT. Translated, it gives CSARDVKNTGELFF.

This clonotype was detected only a few times. The J gene is TRBJ2-6, the V gene TRBV14; D gene uncertain. The CDR3 contains 17 residues. Germline CDR1 SGHDN, CDR2 FVKESK. Trimming stripped 2 bases from V and 0 bases from J, with 11 bases between. The CDR3 nucleotides read TGTGCCAGCAGCCAAATTAATCGGGCCTCTGGGGCCAACGTCCTGACTTTC. This gives the protein CASSQINRASGANVLTF. The full variable domain, its missing parts supplied by reference TRBV14 and TRBJ2-6, is EAGVTQFPSHSVIEKGQTVTLRCDPISGHDNLYWYRRVMGKEIKFLLHFVKESKQDESGMPNNRFLAERTGGTYSTLKVQPAELEDSGVYFCASSQINRASGANVLTFGAGSRLTVL.

This clonotype appeared many times. The chain joins TRBV7-9 to TRBJ1-5; unclear D gene. V gave up 0 bases and J gave up 3 bases, with 6 bases separating them. Germline CDR1 reads SEHNR; CDR2 reads FQNEAQ (reference sequence). CDR3 length: 14 amino acids. DNA for the CDR3: TGTGCCAGCAGCTTAGCGGGCGTCAATCAGCCCCAGCATTTT. Translation gives CASSLAGVNQPQHF.

This clonotype was seen more than once but under ten times. This sequence joins TRBV18 and TRBJ2-7, with TRBD2 matching 11 bases. The germline CDR1 and CDR2 sequences are KGHSH and LQKENI. This CDR3 contains 17 residues. The V segment lost 3 bases and the J segment 4 bases; nucleotides outside the gene matches: 11. As DNA, the CDR3 is TGTGCCAGCTCACCCTCCTCCGGGACTAGCGGCTCATACGAGCAGTACTTC. It encodes CASSPSSGTSGSYEQYF.

The CDR3: CSAPGGQTGANVLTF. DNA of the CDR3: TGCAGTGCCCCAGGGGGACAGACTGGGGCCAACGTCCTGACTTTC. V usage is TRBV20-1 and J usage is TRBJ2-6; 7 bases are a match to TRBD1. The CDR3 has 15 residues. V was clipped by 6 bases and J by 2 bases; unmatched bases: 7. Germline lookup yields CDR1 DFQATT and CDR2 SNEGSKA (reference sequence).

The chain is built from TRBV25-1 and TRBJ1-5; 11 bases map to TRBD1. This CDR3 spans 16 amino acids. J gave up 6 bases and V 3 bases, and 7 bases lay outside the gene matches. In germline, CDR1 is MGHDK, CDR2 SYGVNS. CDR3 in amino acids: CASSDSGTGGGQPQHF. DNA of the CDR3: TGTGCCAGCAGTGATTCCGGGACAGGGGGAGGTCAGCCCCAGCATTTT.

Ten or more counts support this clonotype. V and J are TRBV12-3 or TRBV12-4 and TRBJ2-5; TRBD2 matches 9 bases. Unmatched junction bases numbered 4, after V lost 6 bases and J lost 2 bases. The CDR3 spans 14 residues. As DNA, the CDR3 is TGTGCCAGCAGAGGGACTAGCAGTCAAGAGACCCAGTACTTC. It encodes CASRGTSSQETQYF.